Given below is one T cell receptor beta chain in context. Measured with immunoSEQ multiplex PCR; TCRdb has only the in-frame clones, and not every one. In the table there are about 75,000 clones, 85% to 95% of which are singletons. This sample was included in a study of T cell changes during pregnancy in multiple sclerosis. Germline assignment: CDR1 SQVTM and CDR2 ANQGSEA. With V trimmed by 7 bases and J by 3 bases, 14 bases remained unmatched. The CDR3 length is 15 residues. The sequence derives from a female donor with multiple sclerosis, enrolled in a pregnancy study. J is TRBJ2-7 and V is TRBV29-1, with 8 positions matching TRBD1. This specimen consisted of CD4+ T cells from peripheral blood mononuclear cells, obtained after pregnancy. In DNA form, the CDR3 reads TGCAGCGCCAACAGGGGGGCGGGATCTATCTACGAGCAGTACTTC. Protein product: CSANRGAGSIYEQYF.